This TCR beta chain originates from a study of T cell responses to AZD1222 COVID-19 vaccine. Points from the study as a whole: Unmutated regions of variants are reportedly targeted by nearly half of spike-specific TCRs. Two AZD1222 administrations were followed by greater Spike-specific TCR breadth and depth. AZD1222 recipients seropositive at baseline numbered only five to seven.

This table comes from immunoSEQ multiplex PCR, and its TCRdb copy is limited to in-frame clones, with some not included. The top ten clones hold approximately 1.2% of a sample with 120,000 or so clones, more than 75% of them seen once. V was trimmed by 2 bases and J by 6 bases, leaving 10 bases between them. CDR1 and CDR2 (germline): SGHTA, FQGNSA. The length of the CDR3 is 13 residues. Of note for this clone: Its antigen is still unknown.

Sequences were derived from peripheral blood, sampled on day 0 of AZD1222 vaccination. The genes are TRBV7-2 and TRBJ1-1; a possible D gene is TRBD1 (5 bases). This receptor was taken from an adult in good health. In DNA form, the CDR3 reads TGTGCCAGCAGCTTAACGGGGGGGTCTGAAGCTTTCTTT. Its translation is CASSLTGGSEAFF. Filled out from reference TRBV7-2 and TRBJ1-1, the complete variable domain reads GAGVSQSPSNKVTEKGKDVELRCDPISGHTALYWYRQSLGQGLEFLIYFQGNSAPDKSGLPSDRFSAERTGGSVSTLTIQRTQQEDSAVYLCASSLTGGSEAFFGQGTRLTVV.